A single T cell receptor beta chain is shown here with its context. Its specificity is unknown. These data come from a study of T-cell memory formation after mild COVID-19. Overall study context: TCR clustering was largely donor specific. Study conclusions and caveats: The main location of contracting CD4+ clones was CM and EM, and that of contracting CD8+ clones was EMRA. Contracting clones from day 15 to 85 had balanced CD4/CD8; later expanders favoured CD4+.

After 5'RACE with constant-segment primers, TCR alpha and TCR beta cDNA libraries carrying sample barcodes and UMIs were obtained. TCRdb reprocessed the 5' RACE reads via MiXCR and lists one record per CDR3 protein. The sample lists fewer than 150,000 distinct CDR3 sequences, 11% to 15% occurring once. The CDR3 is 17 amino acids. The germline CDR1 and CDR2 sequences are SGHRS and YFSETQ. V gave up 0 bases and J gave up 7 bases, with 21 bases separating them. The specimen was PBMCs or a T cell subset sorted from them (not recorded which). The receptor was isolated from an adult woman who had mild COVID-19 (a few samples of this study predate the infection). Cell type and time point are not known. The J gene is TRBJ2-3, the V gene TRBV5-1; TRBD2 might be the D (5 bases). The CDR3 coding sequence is TGCGCCAGCAGCTTGGAGGTTAGCGCTAGCCCAATTCATACGCAGTATTTT. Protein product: CASSLEVSASPIHTQYF.